This T cell receptor (beta chain) originates from a study of blood T cell repertoires in COVID-19. The age range of participants was about 18 to 89 years, with residence in about two dozen US areas. Per the original data handling: Reference gene primer amplification gave nucleated cell count estimates. The repertoire was sequenced with immunoSEQ multiplex PCR; TCRdb's copy has only in-frame clones and lacks some. That table gives V, J and clone size, and the DNA gave D and trimming. The repertoire includes a few hundred thousand clones, just over 85% of them detected once, and around 9.3% sits in the top ten. The CDR3 has 15 amino acids. V lost 0 bases to trimming and J lost 0 bases, with 8 bases between them. Germline loops: CDR1 PRHDT, CDR2 FYEKMQ (reference sequence).

The clonotype was recovered from a woman under 30 who had recovered from COVID-19. The chain is built from TRBV13 and TRBJ1-1; D remains unclear. The sequencing input was PBMCs or T cells enriched from blood (not recorded which). The CDR3 loop is CASSLGFRMNTEAFF. In nucleotides, the CDR3 is TGTGCCAGCAGCTTAGGGTTCAGGATGAACACTGAAGCTTTCTTT.